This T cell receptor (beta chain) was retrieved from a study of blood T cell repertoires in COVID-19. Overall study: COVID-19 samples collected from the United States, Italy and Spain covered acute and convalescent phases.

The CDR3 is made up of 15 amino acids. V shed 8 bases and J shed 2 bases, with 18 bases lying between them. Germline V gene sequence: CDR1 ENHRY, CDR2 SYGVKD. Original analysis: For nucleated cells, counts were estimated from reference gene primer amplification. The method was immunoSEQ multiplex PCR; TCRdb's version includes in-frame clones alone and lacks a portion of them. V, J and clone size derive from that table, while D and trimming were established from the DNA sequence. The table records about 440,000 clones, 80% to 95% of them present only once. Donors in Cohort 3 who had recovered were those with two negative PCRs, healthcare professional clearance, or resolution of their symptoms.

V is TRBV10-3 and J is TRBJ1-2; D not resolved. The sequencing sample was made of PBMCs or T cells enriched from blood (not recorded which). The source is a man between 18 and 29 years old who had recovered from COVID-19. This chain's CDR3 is CAIRGRDGENYGYTF. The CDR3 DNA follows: TGTGCCATCCGAGGGCGAGACGGAGAAAACTATGGCTACACCTTC.